A single sample gave rise to the 21 T cell receptor beta chains below, sequenced in a study of T cell changes during pregnancy in multiple sclerosis. Libraries were prepared by immunoSEQ multiplex PCR; TCRdb keeps only in-frame clonotypes and omits some of them. Here the sample spans about 120,000 clones, roughly 92% being singletons. The source was peripheral blood, collected before pregnancy. These receptors all stem from a female donor with multiple sclerosis, enrolled in a pregnancy study.

The J gene is TRBJ2-5, the V gene TRBV5-1; D might be TRBD1 (5 bases). Deletions cut 0 bases from V and 2 bases from J, with 11 bases between. Per the germline V gene, CDR1 is SGHRS and CDR2 is YFSETQ. The CDR3 loop spans 15 amino acids. In nucleotides, the CDR3 is TGCGCCAGCAGCTTGGACAGGATATCACAAGAGACCCAGTACTTC. Translated, it gives CASSLDRISQETQYF.

This clone was seen only once. The chain carries TRBV6-5 and TRBJ2-7; weak D call: TRBD1 (6 bases). V lost 6 bases, J lost 2 bases, and 11 bases lay in between. The CDR3 is 13 residues long. Germline loops: CDR1 MNHEY, CDR2 SVGAGI. The CDR3 region has the DNA TGTGCCAGCAGCCCCCAGGGGCCCTACGAGCAGTACTTC. Protein sequence: CASSPQGPYEQYF.

The rearrangement joins TRBV9 to TRBJ2-7, with D maybe TRBD2 (5 bases). V was trimmed by 0 bases and J by 0 bases, leaving 7 bases between them. This CDR3 spans 14 amino acids. Germline V gene data show CDR1 as SGDLS and CDR2 as YYNGEE. The CDR3 DNA reads as TGTGCCAGCAGCGTAGGAGGGAACTCCTACGAGCAGTACTTC. It codes for CASSVGGNSYEQYF.

The table lists this clone with a count of one. This chain links TRBV6-4 with TRBJ2-1; 10 bases map to TRBD2. The CDR3 runs 16 residues. The germline V gene encodes CDR1 MRHNA and CDR2 SNTAGT. Trimming removed 5 bases from V and 8 bases from J; junction bases left unmatched: 12. The CDR3 protein is CASSLIAGGTSDEQFF. CDR3 nucleotides: TGTGCCAGCAGTCTAATAGCGGGAGGAACGTCGGATGAGCAGTTCTTC.

The V and J genes are TRBV5-4 and TRBJ2-3; D possibly corresponds to TRBD2 (5 bases). Germline values: CDR1 SGHNT, CDR2 YYREEE (reference sequence). Trimming took off 2 bases at V and 2 bases at J, with 12 bases between the two ends. The CDR3 loop spans 15 amino acids. The DNA for the CDR3 is TGTGCCAGCAGCTTTGACCAGCGGACCACAGATACGCAGTATTTT. As protein: CASSFDQRTTDTQYF.

V usage is TRBV7-2 and J usage is TRBJ2-7, with D maybe TRBD2 (6 bases). The V end lost 5 bases, the J end lost 2 bases, and 13 bases lay between the germline ends. Germline assignment: CDR1 SGHTA and CDR2 FQGNSA. The CDR3 runs to 14 residues. This CDR3 reads CASSLTSFAYEQYF. The CDR3 nucleotides are TGTGCCAGCAGCCTGACTAGTTTCGCCTACGAGCAGTACTTC.

This clone appeared a single time. The chain has TRBV18 and TRBJ2-1, with 8 nucleotides matching TRBD1. The ends lost 4 bases at V and 2 bases at J; junction bases unmatched: 13. This CDR3 comprises 18 residues. CDR1 is KGHSH and CDR2 is LQKENI in the germline V gene. This CDR3 is CASSLAPSRTGTYNEQFF. CDR3 DNA: TGTGCCAGCTCACTAGCTCCCTCCCGGACAGGGACCTACAATGAGCAGTTCTTC.

The chain joins TRBV4-2 to TRBJ1-3, with 8 bases matching TRBD1. CDR1 LGHNA and CDR2 YNFKEQ come from the germline V gene. The CDR3 is 16 amino acids. J was trimmed by 0 bases and V by 2 bases; bases with no gene match: 3. For the CDR3, the DNA is TGTGCCAGCAGCCAACCAGGGACAGGCTCTGGAAACACCATATATTTT. As protein: CASSQPGTGSGNTIYF.

The chain uses TRBV27 and TRBJ2-7; TRBD1 matches at 7 bases. Trimming cost V 4 bases and J 9 bases; bases outside gene matches: 12. Germline values: CDR1 MNHEY, CDR2 SMNVEV (reference sequence). CDR3 size: 14 residues. DNA of the CDR3: TGTGCCAGCAGTTCAGACAGGGTTAGAATCGGGCAGTACTTC. Translation gives CASSSDRVRIGQYF.

This chain connects TRBV25-1 to TRBJ2-7, with a weak D call TRBD2 (5 bases). Trimming cost V 5 bases and J 4 bases, with 15 bases left between them. Per germline, CDR1 MGHDK and CDR2 SYGVNS. CDR3 length: 14 amino acids. The DNA for the CDR3 is TGTGCCAGCAGTCGGGGAGCCGTGGGGTACGAGCAGTACTTC. Translation: CASSRGAVGYEQYF.

This chain uses TRBV9 with TRBJ2-7, with D possibly being TRBD1 (5 bases). The V gene's germline CDR1 is SGDLS and CDR2 YYNGEE. The CDR3 is 15 residues long. Trimming stripped 0 bases from V and 2 bases from J, with 12 bases between. CDR3: CASSVGSGSTYEQYF. The CDR3 coding sequence is TGTGCCAGCAGCGTAGGGTCAGGGTCCACCTACGAGCAGTACTTC.

The chain combines TRBV15 with TRBJ1-2, with D tentatively TRBD1 (5 bases). The CDR3 length is 15 residues. V lost 0 bases and J 6 bases, leaving 14 bases between the germline ends. Germline assignment: CDR1 LNHNV and CDR2 YYDKDF (reference sequence). CDR3 residues: CATSRDRPDIHGYTF. CDR3 bases: TGTGCCACCAGCAGAGATCGCCCGGACATACATGGCTACACCTTC.

This chain links TRBV7-3 with TRBJ2-1, with 13 bases matching TRBD2. CDR3 size: 20 residues. J was trimmed by 5 bases and V by 5 bases; bases with no gene match: 18. Germline CDR1 and CDR2: SGHTA and FQGTGA. The CDR3 region has the DNA TGTGCCAGCAGCCTAATCAGGGGGACTAGCGGGACTCTCTTAAACAATGAGCAGTTCTTC. Translation gives CASSLIRGTSGTLLNNEQFF.

This clone has just a few counts. The chain is built from TRBV25-1 and TRBJ1-1, with D perhaps matching TRBD1 (5 bases). Trimming cost V 1 base and J 4 bases, with 7 bases left between them. The CDR3 totals 13 residues. Germline V CDR1 and CDR2: MGHDK, SYGVNS. CDR3 protein: CASSESGVTEAFF. The CDR3 nucleotides read TGTGCCAGCAGTGAATCGGGGGTCACTGAAGCTTTCTTT.

The genes are TRBV5-1 and TRBJ1-2, with TRBD1 matching over 7 bases. The CDR3 has 13 amino acids. Trimming cost V 2 bases and J 8 bases; bases outside gene matches: 6. Germline CDR1 is SGHRS and CDR2 is YFSETQ. In DNA, the CDR3 is TGCGCCAGCAGCTTCACAGGGGTAGGCGGCTACACCTTC. Protein product: CASSFTGVGGYTF.

In this sample, this clone turned up a few times. This rearrangement joins TRBV4-1 to TRBJ2-7; 14 nucleotides line up with TRBD2. The length of the CDR3 is 18 residues. Germline V CDR1 and CDR2: MGHRA, YSYEKL. The V segment lost 1 base and the J segment 5 bases; nucleotides outside the gene matches: 10. The CDR3 coding sequence is TGCGCCAGCAGCCAAGTAGATATGGGACTAGCGGGAGTACACGAGCAGTACTTC. Protein product: CASSQVDMGLAGVHEQYF.

The CDR3 DNA sequence: TGTGCCACCAGCAGCGGACAGGGGGCCTACGAGCAGTACTTC. Its translation is CATSSGQGAYEQYF. The chain is built from TRBV15 and TRBJ2-7; 10 bases line up with TRBD1. Looked up from germline, CDR1 is LNHNV and CDR2 is YYDKDF (reference sequence). This CDR3 has 14 residues. Germline trimming cut 3 bases from V and 2 bases from J; bases unmatched to any gene: 1.

This sequence joins TRBV19 and TRBJ2-7; 8 positions match TRBD1. Germline V gene data show CDR1 as LNHDA and CDR2 as SQIVND (reference sequence). J lost 4 bases, V lost 3 bases, and 8 bases had no gene match. There are 15 residues in the CDR3. CDR3 DNA: TGTGCCAGTAGTATTCGGGCAGGGGGCAAGTACGAGCAGTACTTC. Translation: CASSIRAGGKYEQYF.

This chain uses TRBV25-1 with TRBJ1-1; no clear D. The CDR3 has 13 residues. Between the trimmed V and J ends, which lost 3 bases and 1 base, there was a span of 6 bases. Germline CDR1 is MGHDK and CDR2 is SYGVNS. The chain's CDR3 is CASSDPGNTEAFF. The DNA for the CDR3 is TGTGCCAGCAGTGACCCAGGGAACACTGAAGCTTTCTTT.

This chain connects TRBV28 to TRBJ2-3, with unresolved D. Germline V gene lookup returns CDR1 MDHEN and CDR2 SYDVKM. The germline V and J ends were trimmed by 5 bases and 0 bases, with 6 bases remaining between them. The CDR3 is made up of 13 amino acids. The CDR3 region has the DNA TGTGCCAGCAGTCCCGGGAGCACAGATACGCAGTATTTT. Translated, it gives CASSPGSTDTQYF.

This clone was picked up one time. This sequence joins TRBV5-1 and TRBJ2-1, with TRBD2 identical over 15 bases. The CDR3 runs to 18 residues. Germline V CDR1 and CDR2: SGHRS, YFSETQ. V dropped 7 bases and J dropped 2; count of bases not matched to a gene: 10. CDR3 in amino acids: CASRRHGLAGGPYNEQFF. The CDR3 DNA reads as TGCGCCAGCCGCAGACACGGACTAGCGGGGGGGCCCTACAATGAGCAGTTCTTC.